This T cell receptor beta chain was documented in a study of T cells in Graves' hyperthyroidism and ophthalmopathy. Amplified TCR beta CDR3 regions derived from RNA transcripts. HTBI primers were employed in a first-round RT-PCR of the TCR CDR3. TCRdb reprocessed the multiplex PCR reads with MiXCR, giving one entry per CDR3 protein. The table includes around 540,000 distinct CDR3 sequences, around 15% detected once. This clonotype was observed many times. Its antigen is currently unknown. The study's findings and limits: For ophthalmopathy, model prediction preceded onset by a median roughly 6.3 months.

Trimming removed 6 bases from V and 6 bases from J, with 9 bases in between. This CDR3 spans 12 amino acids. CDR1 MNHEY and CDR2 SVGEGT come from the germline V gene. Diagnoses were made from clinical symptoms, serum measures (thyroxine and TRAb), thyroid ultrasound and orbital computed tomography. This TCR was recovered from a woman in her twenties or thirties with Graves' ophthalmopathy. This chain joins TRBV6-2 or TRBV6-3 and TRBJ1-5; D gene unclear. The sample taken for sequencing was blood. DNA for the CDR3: TGTGCCAGCAGAGAGGACGGTCAGCCCCAGCATTTT. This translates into CASREDGQPQHF.